This T cell receptor (beta chain) came from a study of early T cells in non-severe SARS-CoV-2 infection (dated by TCRdb to the early 2020s). Background for the entire study: Because TCR sequencing relied on bulk RNA taken from unsorted whole blood, pairing of alpha and beta chains was not possible.

The table lists this clonotype with a few counts. Its antigen remains undetermined. No quality values exist for individual bases; no much larger clone is one base distant. The library was made by 5' RACE. The run used a NextSeq 500. In the TCR library protocol, unique molecular identifiers were attached to individual cDNA molecules to correct for PCR bias and sequencing error. TCR alpha and beta chains were both sequenced, and the abundances of alpha and beta sequences in each sample were closely correlated with each other. Per the original workflow: Decombinator V4 was used to annotate the V gene, J gene and CDR3 of the TCR sequences. Expanded TCRs were defined as changing significantly between any two time points under a Poisson model with p below 0.0001. TCR abundances were normalised to the total number of TCRs sequenced in each sample and reported as counts per million. VDJdb, accessed 1 November 2021, was searched for CMV, EBV and SARS-CoV-2 annotated TCRs, excluding TCRs annotated for multiple antigens. Using fastp at Q25 and MiXCR, TCRdb reprocessed the public reads and kept productive beta chains. Each entry is one CDR3 protein sequence, shown with its most common DNA and genes. Clone size and V and J calls follow TCRdb, not the original study. This sample comprises approximately 64,000 distinct CDR3 sequences, around 20% of them detected only once. The leading ten clones occupy 15% to 20% of the sample.

What the study reported, not specific to this receptor: VDJdb matching was skewed toward anti-spike CD8 responses, so virus-specific expansions were likely underestimated and private and CD4 specificities were missed.

The study was a case-control design nested within a healthcare worker cohort in London, UK, with weekly nasopharyngeal swab PCR tests and blood sampling. Healthcare workers were recruited during the week of the UK lockdown, between 23 and 31 March 2020, and followed weekly for up to about 15 weeks. The source material was whole blood, sampled at baseline. The receptor was derived from an adult who was a healthcare worker with PCR-confirmed SARS-CoV-2 infection or an uninfected control (not recorded which).

The nucleotide sequence is TGCAGTGCTACTGGAACCCCGGAAGGAGCTTTCTTT. This sequence encodes CSATGTPEGAFF. The chain was built from TRBV20-1 and TRBJ1-1; there is no confident call for the D gene. The CDR3 sequence holds 12 residues, the cysteine and phenylalanine included. Just the 36-base CDR3 DNA is kept, in frame starting at base 1. V is reduced by 4 bases and J by 10 bases, leaving a spacing of 16 bases between them. CDR1 and CDR2 are read off the germline V gene (reference sequence) as DFQATT and SNEGSKA.